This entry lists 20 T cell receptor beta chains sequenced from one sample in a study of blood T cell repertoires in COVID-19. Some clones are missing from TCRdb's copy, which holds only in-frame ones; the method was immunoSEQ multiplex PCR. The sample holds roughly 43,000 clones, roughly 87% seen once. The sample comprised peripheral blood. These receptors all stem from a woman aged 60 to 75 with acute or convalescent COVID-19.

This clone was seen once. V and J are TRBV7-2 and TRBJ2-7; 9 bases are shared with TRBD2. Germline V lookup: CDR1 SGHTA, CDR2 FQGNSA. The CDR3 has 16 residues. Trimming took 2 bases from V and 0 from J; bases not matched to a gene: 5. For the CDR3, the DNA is TGTGCCAGCAGCTTAAGAGCGGGGGGTAGCTCCTACGAGCAGTACTTC. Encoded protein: CASSLRAGGSSYEQYF.

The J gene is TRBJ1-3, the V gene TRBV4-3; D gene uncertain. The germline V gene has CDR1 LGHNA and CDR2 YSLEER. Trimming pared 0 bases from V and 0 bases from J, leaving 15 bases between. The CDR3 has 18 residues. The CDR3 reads CASSQDFFPPSSGNTIYF. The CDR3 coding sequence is TGCGCCAGCAGCCAAGATTTCTTTCCACCGAGCTCTGGAAACACCATATATTTT.

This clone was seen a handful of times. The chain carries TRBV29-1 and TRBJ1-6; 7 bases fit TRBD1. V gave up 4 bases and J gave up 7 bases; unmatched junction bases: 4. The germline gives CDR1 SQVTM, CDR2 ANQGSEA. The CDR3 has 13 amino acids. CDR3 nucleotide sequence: TGCAGCGTTGGGGACAGCCAGAATTCACCCCTCCACTTT. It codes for CSVGDSQNSPLHF.

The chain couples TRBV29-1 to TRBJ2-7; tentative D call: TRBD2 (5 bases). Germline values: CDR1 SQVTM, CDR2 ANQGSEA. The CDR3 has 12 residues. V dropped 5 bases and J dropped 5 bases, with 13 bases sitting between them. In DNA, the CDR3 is TGCAGCGTTAGGACTGGGGTCAACGAGCAGTACTTC. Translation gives CSVRTGVNEQYF.

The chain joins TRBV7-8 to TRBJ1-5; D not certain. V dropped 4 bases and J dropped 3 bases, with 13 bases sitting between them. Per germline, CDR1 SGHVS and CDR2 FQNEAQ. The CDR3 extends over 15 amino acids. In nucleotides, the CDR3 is TGTGCCAGCAGCTCGCGTCGGGAGTTCAATCAGCCCCAGCATTTT. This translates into CASSSRREFNQPQHF.

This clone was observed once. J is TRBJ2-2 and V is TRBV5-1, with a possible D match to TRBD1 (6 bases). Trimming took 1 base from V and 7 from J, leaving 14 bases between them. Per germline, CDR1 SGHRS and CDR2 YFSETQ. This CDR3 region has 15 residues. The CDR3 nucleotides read TGCGCCAGCAGCTTGTTGGGGGCTAGTGGCGGGGAGCTGTTTTTT. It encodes CASSLLGASGGELFF.

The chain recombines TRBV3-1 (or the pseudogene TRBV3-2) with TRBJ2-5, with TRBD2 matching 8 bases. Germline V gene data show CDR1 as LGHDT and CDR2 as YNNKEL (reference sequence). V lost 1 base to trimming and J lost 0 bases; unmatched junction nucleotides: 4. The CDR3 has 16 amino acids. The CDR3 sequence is CASSQAASGYQETQYF. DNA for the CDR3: TGTGCCAGCAGCCAAGCTGCTAGCGGGTACCAAGAGACCCAGTACTTC.

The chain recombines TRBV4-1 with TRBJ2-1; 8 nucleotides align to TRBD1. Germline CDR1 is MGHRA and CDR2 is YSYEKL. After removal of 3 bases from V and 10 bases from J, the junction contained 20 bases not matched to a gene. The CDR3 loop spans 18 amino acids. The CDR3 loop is CASSHHKDGGQGIREQFF. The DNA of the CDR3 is TGCGCCAGCAGCCACCATAAAGACGGCGGACAGGGAATTAGGGAGCAGTTCTTC.

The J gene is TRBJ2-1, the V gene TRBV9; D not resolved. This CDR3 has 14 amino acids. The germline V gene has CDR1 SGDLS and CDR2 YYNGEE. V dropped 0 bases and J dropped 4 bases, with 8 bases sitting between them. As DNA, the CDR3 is TGTGCCAGCAGCGTAGGTACAGAATACAATGAGCAGTTCTTC. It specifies CASSVGTEYNEQFF.

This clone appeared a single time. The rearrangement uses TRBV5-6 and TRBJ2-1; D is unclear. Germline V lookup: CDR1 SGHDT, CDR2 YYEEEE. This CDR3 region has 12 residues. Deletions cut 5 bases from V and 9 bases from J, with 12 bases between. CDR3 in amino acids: CASSIVSAEQFF. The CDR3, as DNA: TGTGCCAGCAGTATCGTTAGTGCTGAGCAGTTCTTC. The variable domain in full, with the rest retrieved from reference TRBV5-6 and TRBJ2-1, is DAGVTQSPTHLIKTRGQQVTLRCSPKSGHDTVSWYQQALGQGPQFIFQYYEEEERQRGNFPDRFSGHQFPNYSSELNVNALLLGDSALYLCASSIVSAEQFFGPGTRLTVL.

The chain's CDR3 is CAWSLGGGELFF. For the CDR3, the DNA is TGTGCCTGGAGTTTGGGGGGCGGGGAGCTGTTTTTT. The chain employs TRBV30 and TRBJ2-2; the D gene is possibly TRBD2 (6 bases). V was clipped by 2 bases and J by 7 bases, with 8 bases between them. Germline CDR1 reads GTSNPN; CDR2 reads SVGIG (reference sequence). The CDR3 totals 12 residues.

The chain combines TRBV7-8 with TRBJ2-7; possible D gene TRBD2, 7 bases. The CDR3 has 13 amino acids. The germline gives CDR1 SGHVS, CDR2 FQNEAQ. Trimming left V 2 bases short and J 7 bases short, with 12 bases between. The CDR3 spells CASSLRGAREQYF. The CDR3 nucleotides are TGTGCCAGCAGCTTACGGGGGGCGCGGGAGCAGTACTTC.

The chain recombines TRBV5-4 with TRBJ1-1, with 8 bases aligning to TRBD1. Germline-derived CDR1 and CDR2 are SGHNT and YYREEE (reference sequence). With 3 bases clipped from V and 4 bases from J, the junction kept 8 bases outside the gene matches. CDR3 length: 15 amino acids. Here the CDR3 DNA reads TGTGCCAGCAGCTATCCGACAGGGGAGGGCACTGAAGCTTTCTTT. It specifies CASSYPTGEGTEAFF.

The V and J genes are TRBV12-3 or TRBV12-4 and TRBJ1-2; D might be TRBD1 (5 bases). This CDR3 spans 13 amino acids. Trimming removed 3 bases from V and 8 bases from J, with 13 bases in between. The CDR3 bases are TGTGCCAGCAGTTTGGGTCAGGGCCGGGGCTACACCTTC. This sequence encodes CASSLGQGRGYTF.

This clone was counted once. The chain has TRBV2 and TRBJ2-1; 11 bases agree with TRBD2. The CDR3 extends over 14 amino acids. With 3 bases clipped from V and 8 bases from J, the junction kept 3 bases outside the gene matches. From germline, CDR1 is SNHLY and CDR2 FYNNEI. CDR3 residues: CASSEVAGGHEQFF. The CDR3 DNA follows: TGTGCCAGCAGTGAGGTAGCGGGGGGGCATGAGCAGTTCTTC.

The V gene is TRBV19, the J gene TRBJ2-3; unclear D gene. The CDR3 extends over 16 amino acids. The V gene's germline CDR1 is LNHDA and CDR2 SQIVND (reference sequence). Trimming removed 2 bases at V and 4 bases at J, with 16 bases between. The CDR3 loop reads CASSIYAVAPPDTQYF. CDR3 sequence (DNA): TGTGCCAGTAGTATATATGCGGTGGCTCCCCCAGATACGCAGTATTTT.

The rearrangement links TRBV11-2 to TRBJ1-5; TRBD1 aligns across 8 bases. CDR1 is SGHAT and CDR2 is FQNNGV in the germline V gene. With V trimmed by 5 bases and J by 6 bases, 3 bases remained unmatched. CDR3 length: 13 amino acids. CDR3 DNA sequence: TGTGCCAGCAGCGATACAGGGGGTCAGCCCCAGCATTTT. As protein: CASSDTGGQPQHF.

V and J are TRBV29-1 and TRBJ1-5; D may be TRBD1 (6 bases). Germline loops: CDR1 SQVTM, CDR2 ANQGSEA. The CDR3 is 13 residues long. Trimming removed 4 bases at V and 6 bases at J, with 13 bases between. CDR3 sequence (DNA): TGCAGCGTTGGGAACAGGGAGGGTCAGCCCCAGCATTTT. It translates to CSVGNREGQPQHF.

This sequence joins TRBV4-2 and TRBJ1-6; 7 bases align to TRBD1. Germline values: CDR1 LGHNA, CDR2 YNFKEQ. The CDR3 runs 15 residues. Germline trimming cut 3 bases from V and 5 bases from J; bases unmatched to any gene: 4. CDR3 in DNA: TGTGCCAGCAGCCACTCAGGGGGGAATAATTCACCCCTCCACTTT. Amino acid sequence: CASSHSGGNNSPLHF.

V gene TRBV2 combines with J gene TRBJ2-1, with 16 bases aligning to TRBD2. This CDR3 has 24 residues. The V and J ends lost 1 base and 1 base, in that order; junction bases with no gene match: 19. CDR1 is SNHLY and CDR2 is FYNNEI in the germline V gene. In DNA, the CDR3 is TGTGCCAGCAGTGAAGTGGGTTTCGGCAGACCGGGACTAGCGGGGGGGCCGTCCTACAATGAGCAGTTCTTC. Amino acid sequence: CASSEVGFGRPGLAGGPSYNEQFF.